This T cell receptor (beta chain) was captured by sequencing in a study of beta chain features in type 1 diabetes. Background on the study: Healthy donors, compared against patients, showed similar age, gender and cell yields.

This clone is labeled medium-sized. This CDR3 is also generated by other DNA sequences in the sample. CD4+ naive, central memory, regulatory and stem cell-like memory subsets were isolated by sorting on CD45RO/CCR7/CD25/CD127/CD95/CD27. Purity exceeded 95% in all sorted populations. Every bit of the isolated RNA underwent reverse transcription, so sequencing read expressed TCRB transcripts. Regulatory, naive and central memory T cell samples averaged roughly 3.8 million reads. Sequenced by immunoSEQ multiplex PCR; TCRdb stores in-frame clones only, minus some. The sample carries about 45,000 clones, 51% recorded once. J lost 5 bases, V lost 2 bases, and 7 bases had no gene match. Germline loops: CDR1 MDHEN, CDR2 SYDVKM. The CDR3 has 15 amino acids.

The sequenced material came from Tregs from blood. This rearrangement joins TRBV28 to TRBJ1-1; 8 positions agree with TRBD1. The receptor was derived from a woman aged 18-29 years in good health. CDR3 amino acids: CASSLGQGARTEAFF. The CDR3 DNA reads TGTGCCAGCAGTTTAGGGCAGGGGGCTCGTACTGAAGCTTTCTTT.